This T cell receptor beta chain originates from a study of T cell responses to AZD1222 COVID-19 vaccine. Study-wide results and limits: Regions left unmutated in variants are reportedly the target of nearly half of spike-specific TCRs.

Germline CDR1 is KGHSH and CDR2 is LQKENI. V lost 3 bases and J 2 bases, leaving 7 bases between the germline ends. This CDR3 is 14 amino acids long. About this clone: Antigen unknown.

TCRdb keeps only in-frame clones here, not all; method: immunoSEQ multiplex PCR. This sample has about 150,000 clones, with approximately 91% found just once. The TCR was taken from an adult who received the AZD1222 COVID-19 vaccine. Sequences were derived from peripheral blood, sampled 28 days after the second AZD1222 dose. This chain uses TRBV18 with TRBJ2-2; either TRBD1 or TRBD2 may fit D (5 bases each). This CDR3 reads CASSPGPNTGELFF. As DNA, the CDR3 is TGTGCCAGCTCACCGGGACCAAACACCGGGGAGCTGTTTTTT.